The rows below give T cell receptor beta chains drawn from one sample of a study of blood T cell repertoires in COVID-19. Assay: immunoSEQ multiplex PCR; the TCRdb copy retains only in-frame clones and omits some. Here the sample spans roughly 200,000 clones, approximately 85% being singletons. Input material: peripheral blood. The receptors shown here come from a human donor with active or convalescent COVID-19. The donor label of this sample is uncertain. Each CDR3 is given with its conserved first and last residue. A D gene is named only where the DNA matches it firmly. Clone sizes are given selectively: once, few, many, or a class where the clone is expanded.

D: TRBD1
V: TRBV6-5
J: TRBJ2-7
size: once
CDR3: CASSYSSGTGAYEQYF
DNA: TGTGCCAGCAGTTACTCGTCCGGGACAGGGGCCTACGAGCAGTACTTC

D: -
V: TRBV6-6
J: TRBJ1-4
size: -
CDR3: CASRGAVGEKLFF
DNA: TGTGCCAGCCGGGGGGCGGTGGGTGAAAAACTGTTTTTT

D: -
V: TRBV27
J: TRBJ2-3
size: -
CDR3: CASSFPSTDTQYF
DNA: TGTGCCAGCAGTTTTCCGTCCACAGATACGCAGTATTTT

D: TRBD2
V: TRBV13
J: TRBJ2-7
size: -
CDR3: CASSSGASPGLAPGQYF
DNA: TGTGCCAGCAGCTCGGGCGCGAGCCCGGGACTAGCTCCTGGGCAGTACTTC

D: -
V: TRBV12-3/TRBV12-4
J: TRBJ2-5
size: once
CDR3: CASSFFGETQYF
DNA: TGTGCCAGCAGTTTTTTCGGGGAGACCCAGTACTTC

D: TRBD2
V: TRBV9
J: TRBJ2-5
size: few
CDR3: CASSVAPAGGQETQYF
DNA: TGTGCCAGCAGCGTAGCACCAGCGGGGGGGCAAGAGACCCAGTACTTC

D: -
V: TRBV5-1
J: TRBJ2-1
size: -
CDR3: CASSLADLTGSNEQFF
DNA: TGCGCCAGCAGCTTGGCCGATTTAACAGGATCCAATGAGCAGTTCTTC

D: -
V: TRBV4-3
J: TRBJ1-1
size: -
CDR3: CASSKERNTEAFF
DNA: TGCGCCAGCAGCAAGGAGAGGAACACTGAAGCTTTCTTT

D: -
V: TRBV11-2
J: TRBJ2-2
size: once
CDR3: CASSPAIGELFF
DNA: TGTGCCAGCAGCCCAGCGATTGGGGAGCTGTTTTTT

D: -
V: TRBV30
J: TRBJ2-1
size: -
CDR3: CAWSNLGAQSHEQFF
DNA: TGTGCCTGGAGTAATCTAGGGGCCCAAAGCCATGAGCAGTTCTTC

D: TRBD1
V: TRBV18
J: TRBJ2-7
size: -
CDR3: CASSPPLQGVVYEQYF
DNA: TGTGCCAGCTCACCACCTTTACAGGGGGTAGTCTACGAGCAGTACTTC